These 29 T cell receptor beta chains were all obtained from the same sample, sequenced in a study of T cell clonality in common variable immunodeficiency. The protocol was immunoSEQ multiplex PCR, while the TCRdb copy is restricted to in-frame clones and leaves out a portion. This repertoire lists roughly 40,000 clones without singletons; 2.8% sits in the top ten. The sample comprised peripheral blood mononuclear cells. The receptor set was obtained from a person aged 18 to 70 in good health.

This clone came up many times. The read ends 3 residues early relative to the CDR3; the germline J gene fills the gap. The chain uses TRBV5-1 and TRBJ1-1; D possibly corresponds to TRBD1 (6 bases). The germline gives CDR1 SGHRS, CDR2 YFSETQ. CDR3 length: 16 residues. The V gene lost 2 bases and the J gene lost 6 bases, with 20 bases spanning the gap. The DNA read from the CDR3 is TGCGCCAGCAGCTTTCTTCAGGGGAGACCGGGTTCTGAA. Translated, it gives CASSFLQGRPGSE. The complete CDR3 reads CASSFLQGRPGSEAFF.

This clone was recorded many times. The read ends 3 residues shy of where the CDR3 ends; the end is completed using the germline J gene. The rearrangement joins TRBV10-3 to TRBJ1-2, with 7 bases identical to TRBD1. This CDR3 spans 16 amino acids. The germline V gene has CDR1 ENHRY and CDR2 SYGVKD. CDR3: CAISESGRGDPYGYTF. Partial CDR3 DNA: TGTGCCATCAGTGAATCGGGCAGGGGGGACCCTTACGGC.

This clone came up many times. The read comes to an end 3 residues before the CDR3 does, leaving the germline J gene to fill in the end. The chain employs TRBV20-1 and TRBJ1-5; 7 positions agree with TRBD1. This CDR3 is built from 16 residues. Germline V gene sequence: CDR1 DFQATT, CDR2 SNEGSKA (reference sequence). The junction had 17 bases not matched to a gene; V was cut back by 6 bases and J by 6 bases. CDR3 bases read: TGCAGTGCCGTCTCCCCGACAGGGTCTCGGGGTCAGCCC. This encodes CSAVSPTGSRGQP. The CDR3 as a whole reads CSAVSPTGSRGQPQHF.

Ten or more counts support this clone. Read sequence stops 3 residues before the CDR3 end, and the germline J gene provides the missing end. V gene TRBV6-1 combines with J gene TRBJ1-6; 10 bases align to TRBD1. The CDR3 is 18 residues long. The germline V gene encodes CDR1 MNHNS and CDR2 SASEGT. The J segment lost 8 bases and the V segment lost 2 bases, leaving 12 bases of the junction unmatched. This chain's CDR3 is CASSENSYGTGVDSPLHF. The DNA read from the CDR3 is TGTGCCAGCAGTGAAAATTCCTATGGGACAGGGGTTGATTCACCC.

Many counts were recorded for this clone. The read finishes 3 residues shy of the CDR3 end, and the germline J gene is used to complete it. The gene calls are TRBV20-1 and TRBJ2-7; TRBD1 might be the D (5 bases). This CDR3 region has 14 residues. The V and J ends lost 6 bases and 3 bases respectively, with 18 bases between them. Germline-derived CDR1 and CDR2 are DFQATT and SNEGSKA (reference sequence). The CDR3 reads CSANKLGPGYEQYF. The CDR3 DNA, read in part, is TGCAGTGCGAACAAACTGGGGCCGGGCTACGAG.

This clone was seen ten or more times. The read finishes 3 residues shy of the CDR3 end, and the germline J gene is used to complete it. The rearrangement joins TRBV13 to TRBJ2-6, with 9 bases identical to TRBD1. In germline, CDR1 is PRHDT, CDR2 FYEKMQ (reference sequence). J was trimmed by 2 bases and V by 8 bases; bases with no gene match: 13. The length of the CDR3 is 18 residues. This chain's CDR3 is CASRGTGYGNTGANVLTF. The DNA read from the CDR3 is TGTGCCAGCCGCGGGACAGGGTATGGGAATACTGGGGCCAACGTC.

In this sample, this clone turned up many times. The CDR3 end lies 3 residues beyond the end of the read and is filled in from the germline J gene. This sequence joins TRBV4-1 and TRBJ1-2; 10 bases are a match to TRBD1. The junction had 5 bases not matched to a gene; V was cut back by 0 bases and J by 7 bases. This CDR3 is 15 amino acids long. The germline gives CDR1 MGHRA, CDR2 YSYEKL. The CDR3 loop reads CASSQEGQGRGGYTF. Partial CDR3 DNA: TGCGCCAGCAGCCAAGAGGGACAGGGGAGAGGTGGC.

This clone has at least ten counts. The sequenced fragment ends 3 residues before the CDR3 boundary, so the rest is inferred from the germline J gene. The J gene is TRBJ2-4, the V gene TRBV7-9; maybe TRBD2 (6 bases). V shed 5 bases and J shed 5 bases, with 13 bases lying between them. CDR1 and CDR2 (germline): SEHNR, FQNEAQ (reference sequence). The CDR3 extends over 14 amino acids. Incomplete CDR3 DNA: TGTGCCAGCAGCCGAGGGACTGCAGAAAACATT. Translation: CASSRGTAENI. The complete CDR3 reads CASSRGTAENIQYF.

This clone was detected many times. Sequencing ends 3 residues short of the CDR3 end; the germline J gene provides the rest. V and J are TRBV10-3 and TRBJ2-3; TRBD2 is a possible D gene (5 bases). Germline values: CDR1 ENHRY, CDR2 SYGVKD. This CDR3 has 11 amino acids. V shed 9 bases and J shed 6 bases, with 10 bases lying between them. This chain's CDR3 is CAISGRDTQYF. The part of the CDR3 DNA that was read is TGTGCCATAAGCGGCAGGGATACG.

This clone has ten or more counts. The read falls 3 residues short of the CDR3 end, and the missing part is taken from the germline J gene. The rearrangement joins TRBV6-2 or TRBV6-3 to TRBJ2-1; TRBD2 agrees at 7 bases. Germline V gene sequence: CDR1 MNHEY, CDR2 SVGEGT. With 4 bases clipped from V and 7 bases from J, the junction kept 10 bases outside the gene matches. This CDR3 has 15 amino acids. The CDR3 sequence: CASSLLARALNEQFF. CDR3 DNA (partial): TGTGCCAGCAGTTTACTAGCGAGAGCCCTGAATGAG.

For this clone: The read stops 3 residues short of the end of the CDR3; the missing end is completed from the germline J gene. V and J are TRBV5-8 and TRBJ1-6; D gene ambiguous. The CDR3 length is 15 residues. The V gene lost 6 bases and the J gene lost 0 bases, with 10 bases spanning the gap. Looked up from germline, CDR1 is SGHTS and CDR2 is YDEGEE. The CDR3 bases that were read are TGTGCCAGCACCAGCGGGAGCTCCTATAATTCACCC. Translated: CASTSGSSYNSP. The complete CDR3 protein is CASTSGSSYNSPLHF.

Ten or more counts support this clone. The read gets to within 3 residues of the CDR3 end, and the germline J gene fills in the rest. The chain links TRBV29-1 to TRBJ2-3, with a weak D call TRBD1 (5 bases). The CDR3 covers 11 residues. V lost 7 bases to trimming and J lost 6 bases, with 11 bases between them. The germline V gene encodes CDR1 SQVTM and CDR2 ANQGSEA. The DNA read from the CDR3 is TGCAGCGGGCACAGGTGGGATACG. Protein sequence: CSGHRWDT. The full CDR3 protein reads CSGHRWDTQYF.

In this sample, this clone turned up many times. The sequenced fragment ends 3 residues before the CDR3 boundary, so the rest is inferred from the germline J gene. The chain employs TRBV4-1 and TRBJ1-4; the D is unclear. The CDR3 sequence is 15 residues long. V was clipped by 0 bases and J by 7 bases, with 12 bases between them. CDR1 is MGHRA and CDR2 is YSYEKL in the germline V gene. Incomplete CDR3 DNA: TGCGCCAGCAGCCAAGAAGTAACAGTGGGTGAAAAA. Translation: CASSQEVTVGEK. The whole CDR3 protein is CASSQEVTVGEKLFF.

The sample holds many counts of this clone. CDR3 residues: CASSIRLSSGSYEQYF. Partial CDR3 DNA: TGTGCCAGTAGTATACGTTTGTCTAGCGGCTCCTACGAG. The V and J genes are TRBV19 and TRBJ2-7; 7 nucleotides line up with TRBD2. The CDR3 goes on 3 residues after the read ends, and that part is filled in from the germline J gene. The V and J ends lost 2 bases and 0 bases, in that order; junction bases with no gene match: 7. This CDR3 spans 16 amino acids. Germline V CDR1 and CDR2: LNHDA, SQIVND (reference sequence).

For this clone: The observed sequence ends 3 residues before the CDR3 terminus, with the missing tail filled in from the germline J gene. This chain joins TRBV20-1 and TRBJ1-4, with D possibly being TRBD1 (6 bases). The CDR3 covers 15 residues. The ends were cut back, 3 bases at V and 3 bases at J, with 14 bases in the middle. Looked up from germline, CDR1 is DFQATT and CDR2 is SNEGSKA (reference sequence). The CDR3 protein is CSARATGRANEKLFF. The part of the CDR3 DNA that was read is TGCAGTGCTAGGGCTACAGGGAGGGCTAATGAAAAA.

Regarding this clone: The CDR3 end lies 3 residues beyond the end of the read and is filled in from the germline J gene. The chain is built from TRBV11-3 and TRBJ2-7; possibly TRBD1 for D (6 bases). The CDR3 loop spans 13 amino acids. The V gene lost 2 bases and the J gene lost 6 bases, with 11 bases spanning the gap. Germline CDR1 SGHNT, CDR2 YENEEA. The sequenced part of the CDR3 DNA is TGTGCCAGCAGCTTAAGGGGGAGTAGCGAG. Translated, it gives CASSLRGSSE. The entire CDR3 protein is CASSLRGSSEQYF.

As to this clone: The read is 3 residues too short to cover the CDR3 end, so that end is filled in from the germline J gene. The rearrangement links TRBV19 to TRBJ2-1; 8 bases are a match to TRBD1. Trimming removed 3 bases from V and 1 base from J; junction bases left unmatched: 11. The germline V gene has CDR1 LNHDA and CDR2 SQIVND (reference sequence). This CDR3 has 18 amino acids. The CDR3 DNA, read in part, is TGTGCCAGTAGTATCGAGCGTAACCGGGACAGGTCCTACAATGAG. As protein: CASSIERNRDRSYNE. The full CDR3 reads CASSIERNRDRSYNEQFF. The full variable domain, with the rest looked up from reference TRBV19 and TRBJ2-1, is DGGITQSPKYLFRKEGQNVTLSCEQNLNHDAMYWYRQDPGQGLRLIYYSQIVNDFQKGDIAEGYSVSREKKESFPLTVTSAQKNPTAFYLCASSIERNRDRSYNEQFFGPGTRLTVL.

This clone was picked up many times. Coverage ceases 3 residues before the CDR3 finishes, and the germline J gene fills in the end. The genes are TRBV6-4 and TRBJ2-3; 11 positions match TRBD2. Looked up from germline, CDR1 is MRHNA and CDR2 is SNTAGT. The CDR3 is 15 residues long. The V segment lost 6 bases and the J segment 3 bases; nucleotides outside the gene matches: 5. The CDR3 protein is CASSTSGGSTDTQYF. The part of the CDR3 DNA that was read is TGTGCCAGCAGCACTAGCGGGGGTAGTACAGATACG.

This clone was detected ten times or more. The read is 3 residues too short to cover the CDR3 end, so that end is filled in from the germline J gene. J is TRBJ2-7 and V is TRBV30; 8 nucleotides line up with TRBD2. CDR3 size: 14 residues. Germline V gene data show CDR1 as GTSNPN and CDR2 as SVGIG (reference sequence). The V segment lost 2 bases and the J segment 3 bases; nucleotides outside the gene matches: 6. The CDR3 spells CAWSLGLDNYEQYF. Partial CDR3 DNA: TGTGCCTGGAGTTTGGGACTAGACAACTACGAG.

Concerning this clone: The missing CDR3 end, 3 residues past where the read stops, is filled in from the germline J gene. The V and J genes are TRBV19 and TRBJ1-4, with D possibly being TRBD1 (5 bases). CDR1 LNHDA and CDR2 SQIVND come from the germline V gene (reference sequence). The CDR3 has 17 amino acids. CDR3 DNA, as far as it was read: TGTGCCAGTAGTAACGAGCGCAGCCTCTCTGGGGCCAACGTA. As protein: CASSNERSLSGANV. The full CDR3 reads CASSNERSLSGANVLFF.

This clone was seen repeatedly, ten times or more. Sequencing ends 3 residues short of the CDR3 end; the germline J gene provides the rest. The gene calls are TRBV19 and TRBJ2-1; 7 positions match TRBD1. CDR3 size: 14 residues. Germline CDR1 reads LNHDA; CDR2 reads SQIVND (reference sequence). With 6 bases clipped from V and 0 bases from J, the junction kept 2 bases outside the gene matches. The CDR3 is CASRTGSSYNEQFF. The part of the CDR3 DNA that was read is TGTGCCAGTAGGACAGGGAGCTCCTACAATGAG.

This clone occurred many times. Coverage ceases 3 residues before the CDR3 finishes, and the germline J gene fills in the end. The V and J genes are TRBV20-1 and TRBJ2-3, with a weak D call TRBD2 (5 bases). The V end lost 7 bases, the J end lost 2 bases, and 13 bases lay between the germline ends. Germline V gives CDR1 DFQATT, CDR2 SNEGSKA (reference sequence). The CDR3 runs to 13 residues. The CDR3 bases that were read are TGCAGTGGGGCAGCGGAAATCACAGATACG. Translated: CSGAAEITDT. Given in full, the CDR3 is CSGAAEITDTQYF.

This clone was observed at least ten times. The read finishes 3 residues shy of the CDR3 end, and the germline J gene is used to complete it. The gene calls are TRBV6-1 and TRBJ2-3, with D possibly being TRBD2 (6 bases). The CDR3 runs 12 residues. Germline-derived CDR1 and CDR2 are MNHNS and SASEGT. CDR3 DNA (partial): TGTGCCAGCAGTGACTTATGGGGGGCG. Its protein product is CASSDLWGA. The whole CDR3 reads CASSDLWGAQYF.

This clone occurred many times. The read ends 3 residues shy of where the CDR3 ends; the end is completed using the germline J gene. The chain links TRBV11-2 to TRBJ1-1, with D possibly TRBD1 on 6 matching bases. This CDR3 spans 13 amino acids. Germline V gene lookup returns CDR1 SGHAT and CDR2 FQNNGV. The V end was cut by 2 bases, the J end by 4 bases, with 8 bases between. This CDR3 is CASSLIRGTEAFF. The sequenced part of the CDR3 DNA is TGTGCCAGCAGCTTAATCAGGGGCACTGAA.

This clone was seen ten or more times. The read falls 3 residues short of the CDR3 end, and the missing part is taken from the germline J gene. The V call is TRBV18, the J call TRBJ2-2; D gene ambiguous. Trimming shortened V by 5 bases and J by 0 bases, and 4 bases separated the two germline ends. The CDR3 covers 13 residues. Germline CDR1 and CDR2: KGHSH and LQKENI. CDR3 DNA, as far as it was read: TGTGCCAGCTCATCCGCGAACACCGGGGAG. Its protein is CASSSANTGE. The CDR3 in full is CASSSANTGELFF. The full variable domain, its missing parts supplied by reference TRBV18 and TRBJ2-2, is NAGVMQNPRHLVRRRGQEARLRCSPMKGHSHVYWYRQLPEEGLKFMVYLQKENIIDESGMPKERFSAEFPKEGPSILRIQQVVRGDSAAYFCASSSANTGELFFGEGSRLTVL.

Ten or more counts support this clone. Coverage ceases 3 residues before the CDR3 finishes, and the germline J gene fills in the end. The chain couples TRBV30 to TRBJ1-2; D perhaps matches TRBD1 (6 bases). This CDR3 is built from 12 residues. The V and J ends lost 1 base and 7 bases respectively, with 10 bases between them. Germline CDR1 and CDR2: GTSNPN and SVGIG (reference sequence). The sequenced part of the CDR3 DNA is TGTGCCTGGAGTGAGGGGGTAGGTGGC. This codes for CAWSEGVGG. The entire CDR3 sequence reads CAWSEGVGGYTF.

This clone was seen many times. The DNA ends 3 residues before the CDR3 does, and the rest of the CDR3 is filled in from the germline J gene. This rearrangement joins TRBV4-1 to TRBJ2-6; 12 nucleotides match TRBD2. This CDR3 is 18 amino acids long. Trimming at V came to 2 bases and at J to 1 base, leaving 3 bases not matched to a gene. From germline, CDR1 is MGHRA and CDR2 YSYEKL. The sequenced part of the CDR3 DNA is TGCGCCAGCAGCCAACGACTAGCGGGAGTTTCTGGGGCCAACGTC. It is translated as CASSQRLAGVSGANV. The whole CDR3 reads CASSQRLAGVSGANVLTF.

There are many counts of this clone. Read data end 3 residues before the CDR3 end; the end is taken from the germline J gene. The V call is TRBV20-1, the J call TRBJ1-5; D might be TRBD1 (5 bases). The CDR3 totals 15 residues. CDR1 is DFQATT, CDR2 SNEGSKA, per germline (reference sequence). The V end was cut by 3 bases, the J end by 1 base, with 13 bases between. This CDR3 is CSARPRTKSNQPQHF. The DNA read from the CDR3 is TGCAGTGCTAGGCCGCGGACAAAGAGCAATCAGCCC.

About this clone itself: The junction does not match germline at one end; this may be a read error. The read is 3 residues too short to cover the CDR3 end, so that end is filled in from the germline J gene. Distinct nucleotide sequences in the sample also encode this CDR3. V is TRBV7-6 and J is TRBJ2-7; D might be TRBD1 (5 bases). Germline CDR1 is SGHVS and CDR2 is FNYEAQ. The CDR3 runs 14 residues. CDR3 bases read: TGCGCCAGCAGCTTATTTGCAGGGTCTTACGAG. This translates into CASSLFAGSYE. The full CDR3 sequence reads CASSLFAGSYEQYF.